Listed below are T cell receptor beta chains from one sample, sequenced in a study of CD8+CD57+ T cells in acquired aplastic anemia. TCRdb re-called the reads through MiXCR, storing one row per CDR3 protein. The table shows a few hundred thousand distinct CDR3 sequences, with approximately 32% occurring only once. Sequencing was done on a sample of sorted CD4+, CD8+, or CD8+CD57+ T cells (not recorded which) from PBMCs. The receptors here all came from a human donor with aplastic anemia. CDR3s include the opening cysteine and the closing phenylalanine or tryptophan. D genes are given only for firm matches. A clone size is listed for some rows: how often the clone was seen (once, few, many), or a class if it is expanded.

j_call d_call v_call clone_size cdr3_aa cdr3_nt
TRBJ1-6 TRBD1 TRBV20-1 . CSALRQGPGSPLHF TGCAGTGCCCTACGACAGGGGCCTGGGTCACCCCTCCACTTT
TRBJ2-3 . TRBV9 many CASSVGVADTQYF TGTGCCAGCAGCGTAGGGGTTGCAGATACGCAGTATTTT
TRBJ2-1 TRBD2 TRBV15 many CATSGLLSGGAHNEQFF TGTGCCACCAGCGGACTATTGAGCGGGGGGGCCCACAATGAGCAGTTCTTC
TRBJ2-3 . TRBV2 many CASSWGAGDTQYF TGTGCCAGCAGTTGGGGGGCTGGAGATACGCAGTATTTT
TRBJ1-1 . TRBV7-6 few CASSLATGTSVEAFF TGTGCCAGCAGCTTAGCAACCGGGACTTCGGTGGAAGCTTTCTTT
TRBJ1-5 . TRBV15 . CAASSLTGTGDQPQHF TGTGCCGCCAGCAGCTTGACGGGGACGGGGGATCAGCCCCAGCATTTT
TRBJ2-7 TRBD1 TRBV10-3 many CAISEAGQVGYEQYF TGTGCCATCAGTGAGGCCGGACAGGTCGGCTACGAGCAGTACTTC
TRBJ2-1 TRBD2 TRBV2 . CASSDGRGVGEQFF TGTGCCAGCAGTGATGGACGGGGGGTGGGTGAGCAGTTCTTC
TRBJ1-5 . TRBV7-2 many CASSLVSDRLGQPQHF TGTGCCAGCAGCTTAGTAAGCGACAGGTTGGGTCAGCCCCAGCATTTT
TRBJ2-3 TRBD2 TRBV25-1 . CASSETSGDTDTQYF TGTGCCAGCAGTGAGACTAGCGGAGACACAGATACGCAGTATTTT
TRBJ1-5 . TRBV11-2 . CASSFSRNNQPQHF TGTGCCAGCAGCTTTTCGAGAAACAATCAGCCCCAGCATTTT
TRBJ2-6 . TRBV25-1 . CASSADAISGANVLTF TGTGCCAGCAGTGCTGACGCTATCTCTGGGGCCAACGTCCTGACTTTC
TRBJ2-1 . TRBV11-2 many CASSQRHGTTYNEQFF TGTGCCAGCAGCCAACGACATGGAACCACCTACAATGAGCAGTTCTTC
TRBJ2-5 . TRBV12-5 . CASGLAGDPTQYF TGTGCTAGTGGTTTGGCGGGGGACCCGACCCAGTACTTC
TRBJ2-5 TRBD2 TRBV2 . CASSEGSGGAETQYF TGTGCCAGCAGTGAAGGTAGCGGGGGGGCAGAGACCCAGTACTTC
TRBJ1-3 TRBD1 TRBV9 . CASSVQVLGQGSGNTIYF TGTGCCAGCAGCGTACAGGTACTTGGACAGGGCTCTGGAAACACCATATATTTT
TRBJ2-7 . TRBV15 once CATSTLGGDDEQYF TGTGCCACCAGCACCCTAGGGGGTGACGACGAGCAGTACTTC
TRBJ1-5 . TRBV20-1 . CSAKLTGNSNQPQHF TGCAGTGCAAAGCTTACAGGGAATAGCAATCAGCCCCAGCATTTT
TRBJ1-6 . TRBV30 few CAWSVWEQGGHSPLHF TGTGCCTGGAGTGTCTGGGAGCAGGGAGGCCACTCACCCCTCCACTTT
TRBJ2-1 . TRBV5-1 few CASSSSSSYNEQFF TGCGCCAGCAGCTCGTCTAGCTCCTACAATGAGCAGTTCTTC
TRBJ2-3 . TRBV2 . CASSEEGPFTDTQYF TGTGCCAGCAGTGAGGAGGGTCCCTTCACAGATACGCAGTATTTT
TRBJ2-5 TRBD2 TRBV29-1 many CSVDDIREAQYF TGCAGCGTTGATGACATTCGGGAGGCCCAGTACTTC
TRBJ2-7 . TRBV24-1 many CATSDLGGRVLYEQYF TGTGCCACCAGTGATTTGGGGGGCAGGGTCCTCTACGAGCAGTACTTC
TRBJ1-1 . TRBV7-3 once CASSHDPEDVLTFF TGTGCCAGCAGCCACGATCCGGAGGACGTCCTGACTTTCTTT
TRBJ2-7 . TRBV6-6 few CASSYLGRQYF TGTGCCAGCAGTTACTTAGGACGGCAGTACTTC
TRBJ2-1 . TRBV29-1 . CSVCLVVGLNEQFF TGCAGCGTTTGTCTCGTTGTGGGGCTCAATGAGCAGTTCTTC
TRBJ2-5 . TRBV10-3 . CATSKVEETQYF TGTGCCACCTCGAAGGTGGAAGAGACCCAGTACTTC
TRBJ2-2 . TRBV9 once CASSVDPLGILNTGELFF TGTGCCAGCAGCGTAGATCCACTGGGCATCCTGAACACCGGGGAGCTGTTTTTT
TRBJ1-5 . TRBV10-3 many CAISVDRDQPQHF TGTGCCATCAGTGTGGACCGTGACCAGCCCCAGCATTTT
TRBJ2-7 . TRBV20-1 many CSASVTSYEQYF TGCAGTGCTAGTGTCACCTCCTACGAGCAGTACTTC
TRBJ1-5 . TRBV15 many CATSSKLGQPQHF TGTGCCACCAGCAGCAAACTGGGTCAGCCCCAGCATTTT
TRBJ2-1 . TRBV18 few CASSPGASPNEQFF TGTGCCAGCTCACCAGGGGCCAGCCCTAATGAGCAGTTCTTC
TRBJ1-1 TRBD1 TRBV28 . CAIDRVGTEAFF TGTGCCATAGACAGGGTTGGCACTGAAGCTTTCTTT
TRBJ2-1 . TRBV7-3 . CASSQVGRENEQFF TGTGCCAGCAGCCAAGTTGGAAGGGAGAATGAGCAGTTCTTC
TRBJ1-2 TRBD1 TRBV18 few CASSPGTGSQHGYTF TGTGCCAGCTCACCGGGGACAGGGAGCCAGCATGGCTACACCTTC
TRBJ2-3 . TRBV15 many CATSRDPSENTQYF TGTGCCACCAGCAGAGATCCCTCGGAAAATACGCAGTATTTT
TRBJ1-2 . TRBV6-1 few CASSESDSGGYTF TGTGCCAGCAGTGAATCGGACAGCGGGGGCTACACCTTC
TRBJ2-3 . TRBV29-1 many CSVRRGVGASTDTQYF TGCAGCGTCCGAAGGGGTGTGGGGGCTAGCACAGATACGCAGTATTTT
TRBJ1-2 TRBD1 TRBV20-1 . CSARRFGQGNGYTF TGCAGTGCTAGGCGCTTCGGACAGGGGAATGGCTACACCTTC
TRBJ2-7 TRBD2 TRBV19 many CASRTSGGSYEQYF TGTGCCAGTCGTACTAGCGGGGGCTCCTACGAGCAGTACTTC
TRBJ1-1 TRBD1 TRBV7-6 few CASLGQLNTEAFF TGTGCCAGCCTGGGACAGTTGAACACTGAAGCTTTCTTT
TRBJ2-7 . TRBV30 few CAWTNPGADYEQYF TGTGCCTGGACCAACCCGGGAGCCGACTACGAGCAGTACTTC
TRBJ2-1 TRBD2 TRBV7-2 few CASSPGLDGEQFF TGTGCCAGCAGCCCCGGACTAGACGGCGAGCAGTTCTTC
TRBJ1-2 TRBD1 TRBV6-1 . CASSPDRGQTYGYTF TGTGCCAGCAGTCCAGACAGGGGCCAGACCTATGGCTACACCTTC
TRBJ1-2 TRBD1 TRBV7-2 . CASSLIWDSNYGYTF TGTGCCAGCAGCTTAATCTGGGACAGTAACTATGGCTACACCTTC